The clone carrying this T cell receptor beta chain was seen a few times. Its antigen is currently unknown. This sample is drawn from a study of cytomegalovirus exposure and HLA in healthy donors. Regarding the study as a whole: Productive rates of about 90% or about 30% were seen for most TCR beta V segments in an earlier analysis.

PCR was performed using 60 Vbeta and 13 Jbeta primers. Profiled with immunoSEQ multiplex PCR; TCRdb holds only in-frame clones, not every one. The profile shows roughly 190,000 clones, about 83% of them singletons. CDR3 length equals 13 residues. Trimming took 3 bases from V and 2 from J, leaving 7 bases between them. From germline, CDR1 is MNHEY and CDR2 SMNVEV (reference sequence). The sequenced material came from PBMCs. The chain carries TRBV27 and TRBJ2-5; perhaps TRBD2 as D (5 bases). The clonotype comes from a female donor in good health and CMV-seronegative. The CDR3 spells CASSLRVQETQYF. CDR3 bases: TGTGCCAGCAGTTTGAGGGTACAAGAGACCCAGTACTTC.